This passage covers 22 T cell receptor beta chains from one sample sequenced in a study of T-cell reconstitution after alpha-beta-depleted transplantation in children. Preparation of the TCRbeta library used unique molecular identifiers. One entry per CDR3 protein, called by TCRdb with MiXCR from the PCR reads. The table lists approximately 97,000 distinct CDR3 sequences, around 7.8% of them singletons, with around 17% in the top ten. The sequencing used PBMCs, collected before TCRalphabeta/CD19-depleted stem cell transplant. Receptors were obtained from a boy between 2 and 10 years old with acute lymphoblastic leukemia, due to receive a stem cell transplant.

This clonotype was seen ten or more times. The gene calls are TRBV27 and TRBJ2-1; no clear D. V lost 2 bases to trimming and J lost 5 bases, with 10 bases between them. CDR1 is MNHEY and CDR2 is SMNVEV in the germline V gene (reference sequence). The CDR3 has 14 amino acids. The CDR3 nucleotides are TGTGCCAGCAGTTTAGGGCAGCTTAACAATGAGCAGTTCTTC. As protein: CASSLGQLNNEQFF.

To note about this clonotype: An end of the junction does not agree with germline; a read error may underlie this. This chain links TRBV27 with TRBJ2-7; a possible D gene is TRBD2 (5 bases). The CDR3 totals 14 residues. Germline lookup yields CDR1 MNHEY and CDR2 SMNVEV (reference sequence). CDR3 protein: CTSSAIPPSGEQYF. The CDR3 DNA is TGCACCAGCAGTGCTATTCCCCCATCGGGGGAGCAGTACTTC.

The sample holds a few counts of this clonotype. The chain joins TRBV7-9 to TRBJ1-1; D is unclear. Trimming took off 1 base at V and 3 bases at J, with 9 bases between the two ends. Per the germline V gene, CDR1 is SEHNR and CDR2 is FQNEAQ (reference sequence). CDR3 length: 14 residues. The CDR3: CASSLDRWDTEAFF. CDR3 coding DNA: TGTGCCAGCAGCTTAGACAGATGGGACACTGAAGCTTTCTTT.

In this sample, this clonotype turned up many times. The J gene is TRBJ2-1, the V gene TRBV20-1; D is possibly TRBD2 (5 bases). The CDR3 is made up of 14 amino acids. Trimming shortened V by 3 bases and J by 6 bases, and 15 bases separated the two germline ends. Per the germline V gene, CDR1 is DFQATT and CDR2 is SNEGSKA (reference sequence). In DNA, the CDR3 is TGCAGTGCTAGCAGAGCGGCGGACGCCAATGAGCAGTTCTTC. It codes for CSASRAADANEQFF.

This clonotype was seen repeatedly, ten times or more. J is TRBJ1-2 and V is TRBV25-1, with 8 bases that match TRBD1. Germline trimming cut 1 base from V and 6 bases from J; bases unmatched to any gene: 1. This CDR3 contains 13 residues. Per the germline V gene, CDR1 is MGHDK and CDR2 is SYGVNS. The CDR3 nucleotides read TGTGCCAGCAGTGAATCACAGGGGGATGGCTACACCTTC. This translates into CASSESQGDGYTF.

This clonotype appeared a few times. The chain uses TRBV20-1 and TRBJ1-1; TRBD1 is a possible D gene (6 bases). Germline V lookup: CDR1 DFQATT, CDR2 SNEGSKA (reference sequence). The CDR3 totals 13 residues. The V end lost 3 bases, the J end lost 0 bases, and 8 bases lay between the germline ends. The CDR3 loop is CSASWTVNTEAFF. The CDR3 DNA reads TGCAGTGCTAGTTGGACAGTGAACACTGAAGCTTTCTTT.

There are many counts of this clonotype. The CDR3 loop reads CASSSGLAGESGPEQYF. The CDR3 DNA is TGTGCCAGCAGCTCGGGACTAGCGGGGGAATCAGGACCCGAGCAGTACTTC. The V gene is TRBV21-1, the J gene TRBJ2-7; the table's D call of TRBD2 was not tested on the DNA. TRBV21-1 is noted as a pseudogene. The CDR3 has 17 amino acids.

The V and J genes are TRBV18 and TRBJ2-7; no definite D call. There are 15 residues in the CDR3. Trimming left V 3 bases short and J 0 bases short, with 12 bases between. Germline V gene lookup returns CDR1 KGHSH and CDR2 LQKENI. CDR3 loop: CASSPRLDLSYEQYF. The CDR3 DNA is TGTGCCAGCTCACCGAGACTGGACCTCTCCTACGAGCAGTACTTC.

This clonotype was counted at least ten times. The genes are TRBV7-9 and TRBJ2-7; TRBD2 is a possible D gene (6 bases). The CDR3 consists of 13 residues. Germline values: CDR1 SEHNR, CDR2 FQNEAQ (reference sequence). Trimming took 5 bases from V and 2 from J, leaving 10 bases between them. The CDR3 DNA reads TGTGCCAGCAGCCCGAGCGGGCCCTACGAGCAGTACTTC. This gives the protein CASSPSGPYEQYF.

This clonotype showed up many times. The V gene is TRBV28, the J gene TRBJ2-2, with TRBD2 identical over 7 bases. CDR3 size: 15 residues. Germline loops: CDR1 MDHEN, CDR2 SYDVKM. V was clipped by 2 bases and J by 7 bases; unmatched bases: 7. The CDR3 DNA reads TGTGCCAGCAGTTTACCCCGGGGGGTCCACGGGGAGCTGTTTTTT. It translates to CASSLPRGVHGELFF.

This clonotype was counted between two and nine times. This chain connects TRBV11-2 to TRBJ2-5; 8 bases are shared with TRBD2. Germline CDR1 is SGHAT and CDR2 is FQNNGV. This CDR3 has 16 residues. Germline trimming cut 5 bases from V and 1 base from J; bases unmatched to any gene: 9. As DNA, the CDR3 is TGTGCCAGCAGCCAGAGGGCTAGCGGGCTCCAAGAGACCCAGTACTTC. It codes for CASSQRASGLQETQYF.

This clonotype has ten or more counts. The chain employs TRBV4-3 and TRBJ2-7, with D perhaps matching TRBD2 (6 bases). Trimming cost V 1 base and J 7 bases, with 11 bases left between them. CDR3 length: 13 residues. Germline CDR1 is LGHNA and CDR2 is YSLEER. Here the CDR3 reads CASSQGDAGEQYF. The CDR3, as DNA: TGCGCCAGCAGCCAAGGTGACGCGGGGGAGCAGTACTTC.

The sample holds many counts of this clonotype. V is TRBV29-1 and J is TRBJ2-1, with D perhaps matching TRBD2 (7 bases). The CDR3 runs to 13 residues. Trimming shortened V by 5 bases and J by 6 bases, and 14 bases separated the two germline ends. Per the germline V gene, CDR1 is SQVTM and CDR2 is ANQGSEA. CDR3 DNA sequence: TGCAGCGTTAACGGGGGGCTCGGCAATGAGCAGTTCTTC. Amino acid sequence: CSVNGGLGNEQFF.

This clonotype was detected a few times. The chain is built from TRBV20-1 and TRBJ2-7; the match to TRBD1 covers 11 bases. Trimming at V came to 1 base and at J to 6 bases, leaving 5 bases not matched to a gene. The CDR3 is 14 residues long. Germline CDR1 is DFQATT and CDR2 is SNEGSKA (reference sequence). CDR3 bases: TGCAGTGCTAGAGCCCGGACAGGGGGCCCCGAGCAGTACTTC. Translated, it gives CSARARTGGPEQYF.

V and J are TRBV6-5 and TRBJ1-5; D is uncertain. CDR3 length: 10 amino acids. Germline-derived CDR1 and CDR2 are MNHEY and SVGAGI. CDR3 DNA sequence: TGTGCGGCAGGCAATCAGCCCCAGCATTTT. It yields the protein CAAGNQPQHF.

In this sample, this clonotype turned up a few times. The chain links TRBV5-6 to TRBJ1-1; D possibly corresponds to TRBD1 (5 bases). Germline V lookup: CDR1 SGHDT, CDR2 YYEEEE. The CDR3 has 16 residues. V was clipped by 4 bases and J by 3 bases, with 19 bases between them. CDR3 nucleotides: TGTGCCAGCAGCCCGGTATGGGGCGCTCAGGACACTGAAGCTTTCTTT. It translates to CASSPVWGAQDTEAFF.

This clonotype showed up many times. This sequence joins TRBV4-1 and TRBJ2-7; D not resolved. Trimming took 1 base from V and 7 from J, leaving 14 bases between them. This CDR3 has 14 residues. Germline CDR1 MGHRA, CDR2 YSYEKL. CDR3 nucleotide sequence: TGCGCCAGCAGCCAAGGGCACCCCTTGCTGGAGCAGTACTTC. Translation: CASSQGHPLLEQYF.

The chain carries TRBV24-1 and TRBJ1-5, with 7 positions matching TRBD1. V lost 4 bases and J lost 6; bases outside the gene matches: 5. The CDR3 is 14 amino acids. Germline V CDR1 and CDR2: KGHDR, SFDVKD. This CDR3 is CATSETGMGQPQHF. In nucleotides, the CDR3 is TGTGCCACCAGTGAGACAGGGATGGGTCAGCCCCAGCATTTT.

On this clonotype: A read error may produce the germline difference seen at one junction end. The chain carries TRBV7-7 and TRBJ2-1, with 11 bases matching TRBD2. CDR1 is SSHAT and CDR2 is FNYEAQ in the germline V gene (reference sequence). This CDR3 region has 19 residues. The DNA for the CDR3 is TGTGCTAGCAGCCCCAGTGTTCATAGCGGGGGGGCCGTTGGTACTGAGCAGTTCTTC. Residues: CASSPSVHSGGAVGTEQFF. Combining the CDR3 with reference TRBV7-7 and TRBJ2-1 gives the whole variable domain GAGVSQSPRYKVTKRGQDVTLRCDPISSHATLYWYQQALGQGPEFLTYFNYEAQPDKSGLPSDRFSAERPEGSISTLTIQRTEQRDSAMYRCASSPSVHSGGAVGTEQFFGPGTRLTVL.

The rearrangement uses TRBV20-1 and TRBJ2-7; 11 bases are a match to TRBD2. The trim removed 0 bases at V and 2 bases at J, leaving 3 bases unmatched. The CDR3 has 15 amino acids. CDR1 DFQATT and CDR2 SNEGSKA come from the germline V gene (reference sequence). DNA for the CDR3: TGCAGTGCTAGAGACCCTAGCGGGGGGCCCTACGAGCAGTACTTC. Amino acid sequence: CSARDPSGGPYEQYF.

This clonotype was seen many times. The V gene is TRBV12-3 or TRBV12-4, the J gene TRBJ2-5; the D is unclear. This CDR3 comprises 15 residues. V gave up 0 bases and J gave up 0 bases, with 8 bases separating them. The CDR3 sequence is CASSLAMLHQETQYF. The CDR3 bases are TGTGCCAGCAGTTTAGCCATGCTACACCAAGAGACCCAGTACTTC.

The rearrangement links TRBV15 to TRBJ1-2; possibly TRBD1 for D (6 bases). The germline V gene has CDR1 LNHNV and CDR2 YYDKDF (reference sequence). The V end was cut by 0 bases, the J end by 5 bases, with 16 bases between. The CDR3 extends over 16 amino acids. DNA of the CDR3: TGTGCCACCAGCAGAGATGGGCTACAGGGTATTTATGGCTACACCTTC. Its protein product is CATSRDGLQGIYGYTF.